This record covers a single TCR beta chain. The antigen it recognizes is unknown. The junction and the germline gene differ at one end; a read error may be behind it. The immunoSEQ Assay, a bias-controlled multiplex PCR, was used to amplify TCRbeta CDR3 regions from genomic DNA. The published analysis was carried out like this. The number of nucleated cells in each sample was estimated from the amplification of reference gene primers within the assay. Sequence reads were collapsed and filtered to measure the absolute abundance of every unique TCRbeta CDR3 rearrangement. For each sample, productive Simpson clonality was calculated as the square root of Simpson's diversity index over productive rearrangements. This is the immuneACCESS table as TCRdb keeps it, with only in-frame sequences that have V and J called. A part of the clones is gone; compared with another copy, unresolved V genes explain less than half, and the rest is unexplained. V, J and clone size are taken as reported in that table, and D and trimming were inferred from the DNA itself. This sample comprises 260,000 or so clones, 85% to 90% of them detected only once. The ten biggest clones cover about 14% of the sample.

This specimen belongs to a study of blood T cell repertoires in COVID-19 (dated by TCRdb to about 2020). Study-level background: Samples covering the acute and convalescent phases of COVID-19 were provided by collaborators in the United States, Italy and Spain. The prospective study material was composed of cDNA or gDNA derived from T cells, B-cell-depleted T cells, or PBMCs. Deeply sampled blood TCRbeta repertoires from subjects exposed to, actively infected with, or recovered from COVID-19 were included in the dataset. The repertoires were made available in a free public database intended to serve as a resource for research on the immune response to SARS-CoV-2. The samples were drawn from the first 160 participants of the ongoing ImmuneRACE study and from 1,254 subjects provided by 6 global collaborators. Sample metadata almost always included a de-identified subject ID, COVID-19 status, age in years and sex. HLA class I and class II types, where available, came from metadata supplied by the sample provider rather than from assay-based typing.

Broader findings and caveats from the paper: How much clinical and demographic metadata was included differed by source and by participant, and the metadata was provided uncurated.

The CDR3 goes from the cysteine to the phenylalanine over 13 residues. The sequence is cut down to CDR3 DNA, 39 bases in frame from base 1. Reading the germline V gene gives CDR1 MNHNS and CDR2 SASEGT. Enrolling through a virtual design, the prospective study's participants ranged in age from about 18 to 100 years and lived across roughly 24 United States geographic areas. In the prospective study, participants were assigned to cohorts based on the clinical history participants reported in a screening survey and a study questionnaire. ImmuneRACE Cohort 3 recovered participants were defined by two consecutive negative NP/OP PCR tests, healthcare professional clearance, or symptom resolution. Mobile phlebotomists in the prospective study collected whole blood, serum and a nasopharyngeal or oropharyngeal swab from every participant. Over an approximately 2-month period, participants in the prospective study had the option of providing additional blood draws and questionnaires. Prospective study blood samples were shipped either frozen or at room temperature before DNA extraction.

Specimen: PBMCs or T cells enriched from blood (not recorded which). This clonotype was obtained from a man aged 18 to 30 who had recovered from COVID-19. The sequence is built from TRBV6-1 and TRBJ2-1, and TRBD2 may be the D gene, going by 6 matching bases. The encoded CDR3 is CASSEALRLARLF. The sequence in DNA is TGTGCCAGCAGTGAAGCGCTTCGGCTAGCGAGGCTCTTC.